The present entry profiles one TCR beta chain with its context. What it binds is not known. The data were taken from a study of breast tumors, draining lymph nodes, adjacent tissues. Overall study results and limits: Tumors had less TCR diversity than lymph nodes, more than nontumor tissue. The data were judged consistent with most tumor T cells coming from lymph node and expanding in tumor. The lymph node origin of tumor T cells was framed as consistent with a hypothesis, not demonstrated.

The CDR3 covers 16 residues. Between the trimmed V and J ends, which lost 7 bases and 0 bases, there was a span of 16 bases. The lymph nodes were axillary draining lymph nodes from breast cancer patients. Each CDR3 protein is one row after TCRdb ran MiXCR on the multiplex PCR reads. The sample shows around 290,000 distinct CDR3 sequences, around 31% of them seen only once. This sequence joins TRBV12-3 or TRBV12-4 and TRBJ2-1, with D maybe TRBD2 (6 bases). The specimen was axillary lymph node tissue. The sequence came from a female donor with breast cancer. Some clones in this sample may be carry-over from other donors' samples. This CDR3 is CASTPVLGSSYNEQFF. The CDR3 bases are TGTGCCAGCACGCCCGTTCTCGGGAGCTCCTACAATGAGCAGTTCTTC.